The following is a TCR beta chain sequence with its context. The data were taken from a study of blood T cell repertoires in COVID-19. Across the whole study: Sources were T cells, B-cell-depleted T cells, or PBMCs; the material itself was cDNA or gDNA.

The CDR3 sequence is 14 residues long. Trimming removed 2 bases from V and 6 bases from J, with 13 bases in between. CDR1 and CDR2 (germline): MGHRA, YSYEKL. Study processing details: Scientists estimated how many nucleated cells there were by amplifying reference gene primers. The table came from immunoSEQ multiplex PCR; TCRdb's copy has only in-frame clones and leaves some out. The D gene and trimming were derived from the DNA, and the V and J assignments and clone size from that table. The sample holds 140,000 to 150,000 clones; approximately 91% are singletons and the top ten take about 2%. The rearrangement uses TRBV4-1 and TRBJ1-2, with a possible D match to TRBD1 (5 bases). The sequencing sample was made of peripheral blood. The receptor's source is a human donor in a cohort sampled during active COVID-19. CDR3 sequence reads: CASSQLQGSNGYTF. CDR3 nucleotides: TGCGCCAGCAGCCAACTGCAGGGAAGTAATGGCTACACCTTC.